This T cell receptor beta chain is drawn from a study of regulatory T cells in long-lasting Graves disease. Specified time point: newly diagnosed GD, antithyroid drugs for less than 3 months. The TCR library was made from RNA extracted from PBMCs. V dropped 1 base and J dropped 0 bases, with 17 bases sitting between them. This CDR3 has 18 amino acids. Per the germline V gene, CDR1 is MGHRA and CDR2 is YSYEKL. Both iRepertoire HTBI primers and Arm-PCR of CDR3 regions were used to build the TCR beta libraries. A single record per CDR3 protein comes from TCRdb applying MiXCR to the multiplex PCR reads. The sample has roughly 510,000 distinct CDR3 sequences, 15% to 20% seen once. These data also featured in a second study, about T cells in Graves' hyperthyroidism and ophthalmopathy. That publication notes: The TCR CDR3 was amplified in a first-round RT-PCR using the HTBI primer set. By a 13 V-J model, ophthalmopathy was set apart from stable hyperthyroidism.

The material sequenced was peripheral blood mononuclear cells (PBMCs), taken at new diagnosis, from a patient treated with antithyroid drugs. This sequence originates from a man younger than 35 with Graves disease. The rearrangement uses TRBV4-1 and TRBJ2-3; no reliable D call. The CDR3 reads CASSQGYVTGPSTDTQYF. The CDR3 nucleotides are TGCGCCAGCAGCCAAGGGTACGTGACGGGCCCTAGCACAGATACGCAGTATTTT.